A single sample gave rise to the 14 T cell receptor beta chains below, sequenced in a study of cytomegalovirus exposure and HLA in healthy donors. Amplification used 60 Vbeta primers and 13 Jbeta primers. Assay used: immunoSEQ multiplex PCR; TCRdb lists only in-frame clones, some missing. Here the sample spans under 100,000 clones, more than 65% being singletons. Sample: PBMCs. Receptor source: a human donor in good health.

The rearrangement uses TRBV19 and TRBJ2-1, with D tentatively TRBD2 (6 bases). V was trimmed by 3 bases and J by 2 bases, leaving 20 bases between them. Germline V CDR1 and CDR2: LNHDA, SQIVND (reference sequence). The CDR3 covers 18 residues. CDR3 loop: CASSIRRGGTSAYNEQFF. The CDR3 nucleotides read TGTGCCAGTAGTATTCGCCGTGGGGGGACTTCTGCCTACAATGAGCAGTTCTTC.

The rearrangement uses TRBV19 and TRBJ2-5; 16 bases align to TRBD2. The V segment lost 1 base and the J segment 3 bases; nucleotides outside the gene matches: 11. The CDR3 extends over 20 amino acids. CDR1 is LNHDA and CDR2 is SQIVND in the germline V gene (reference sequence). DNA for the CDR3: TGTGCCAGTAGTATAGCTTGGCCGGGACTAGCGGGGGGGTTGGAAGAGACCCAGTACTTC. Its protein product is CASSIAWPGLAGGLEETQYF.

The CDR3 region is CASSLGSGNYNEQFF. The CDR3 nucleotides are TGCGCCAGCAGCTTGGGTAGCGGAAACTACAATGAGCAGTTCTTC. The chain couples TRBV5-1 to TRBJ2-1, with D perhaps matching TRBD2 (6 bases). Germline values: CDR1 SGHRS, CDR2 YFSETQ. V lost 0 bases and J lost 3, with 10 bases in between. CDR3 size: 15 residues.

This chain links TRBV28 with TRBJ2-5; D ambiguous. The V and J ends lost 4 bases and 5 bases respectively, with 8 bases between them. Germline values: CDR1 MDHEN, CDR2 SYDVKM. CDR3 length: 12 residues. The CDR3, as DNA: TGTGCCAGCAGTTCGGTCTTGGAGACCCAGTACTTC. Its translation: CASSSVLETQYF.

The chain uses TRBV18 and TRBJ2-1, with D uncertain. From germline, CDR1 is KGHSH and CDR2 LQKENI. Trimming cost V 2 bases and J 10 bases, with 12 bases left between them. CDR3 length: 13 residues. The DNA of the CDR3 is TGTGCCAGCTCACCAGAGCGCCTTTACGAGCAGTTCTTC. Amino acids: CASSPERLYEQFF.

The chain employs TRBV10-1 and TRBJ2-7, with D possibly being TRBD1 (5 bases). V shed 3 bases and J shed 3 bases, with 6 bases lying between them. The CDR3 runs 12 residues. Per the germline V gene, CDR1 is WNHNN and CDR2 is SYGVQD (reference sequence). CDR3 sequence: CASSDTGYEQYF. The DNA of the CDR3 is TGCGCCAGCAGTGATACAGGCTACGAGCAGTACTTC.

This chain joins TRBV27 and TRBJ1-2; 9 bases align to TRBD1. The CDR3 consists of 13 residues. Germline V gene lookup returns CDR1 MNHEY and CDR2 SMNVEV (reference sequence). V shed 6 bases and J 8 bases; nucleotides not matched to a gene: 7. CDR3 DNA: TGTGCCAGCAGCCGGACAGGGGCTGGGGGCTACACCTTC. Amino acids: CASSRTGAGGYTF.

V usage is TRBV5-1 and J usage is TRBJ2-5, with 12 positions matching TRBD2. The CDR3 has 17 residues. Germline V gene data show CDR1 as SGHRS and CDR2 as YFSETQ. The junction had 8 bases not matched to a gene; V was cut back by 4 bases and J by 1 base. For the CDR3, the DNA is TGCGCCAGCAGCCCAGGACTAGCGGGGCAACCCCAAGAGACCCAGTACTTC. The encoded protein is CASSPGLAGQPQETQYF.

The J gene is TRBJ1-1, the V gene TRBV27; 8 bases fit TRBD1. J lost 0 bases, V lost 5 bases, and 2 bases had no gene match. The CDR3 length is 14 residues. CDR1 and CDR2 (germline): MNHEY, SMNVEV (reference sequence). The CDR3 is CASSRQGMNTEAFF. The CDR3 coding sequence is TGTGCCAGCAGTAGACAGGGGATGAACACTGAAGCTTTCTTT.

The table lists this clone with a count of one. This chain connects TRBV15 to TRBJ2-2; no clear D gene. V shed 4 bases and J shed 1 base, with 7 bases lying between them. This CDR3 has 14 residues. In germline, CDR1 is LNHNV, CDR2 YYDKDF (reference sequence). The chain's CDR3 is CATSKQLNTGELFF. DNA of the CDR3: TGTGCCACCAGCAAACAGTTGAACACCGGGGAGCTGTTTTTT. Looking up the rest from reference TRBV15 and TRBJ2-2 gives the full variable domain: DAMVIQNPRYQVTQFGKPVTLSCSQTLNHNVMYWYQQKSSQAPKLLFHYYDKDFNNEADTPDNFQSRRPNTSFCFLDIRSPGLGDTAMYLCATSKQLNTGELFFGEGSRLTVL.

This chain links TRBV7-2 with TRBJ1-1, with 10 positions matching TRBD1. CDR3 size: 14 residues. V shed 1 base and J 5 bases; nucleotides not matched to a gene: 1. Germline V CDR1 and CDR2: SGHTA, FQGNSA. The chain's CDR3 is CASSLVGQGTEAFF. As DNA, the CDR3 is TGTGCCAGCAGCTTAGTGGGACAGGGGACTGAAGCTTTCTTT.

V is TRBV2 and J is TRBJ2-6; D might be TRBD2 (8 bases). The V end was cut by 11 bases, the J end by 0 bases, with 26 bases between. CDR1 and CDR2 (germline): SNHLY, FYNNEI. This CDR3 comprises 19 residues. The CDR3 loop is CAYGGGLTGINSGANVLTF. CDR3 coding DNA: TGTGCCTACGGGGGGGGATTGACAGGGATTAACTCTGGGGCCAACGTCCTGACTTTC.

V is TRBV6-1 and J is TRBJ2-7; 8 bases are shared with TRBD1. In germline, CDR1 is MNHNS, CDR2 SASEGT. The V segment lost 8 bases and the J segment 1 base; nucleotides outside the gene matches: 7. CDR3 length: 14 amino acids. The CDR3 reads CASLDRGPSYEQYF. The CDR3 bases are TGTGCCAGCCTTGACAGGGGTCCTTCCTACGAGCAGTACTTC.

V is TRBV5-6 and J is TRBJ2-7; 10 nucleotides line up with TRBD2. With V trimmed by 3 bases and J by 3 bases, 6 bases remained unmatched. CDR3 size: 15 residues. In germline, CDR1 is SGHDT, CDR2 YYEEEE. CDR3 DNA: TGTGCCAGCAGCTCTACCGGGACTAGCGTCTACGAGCAGTACTTC. It encodes CASSSTGTSVYEQYF. The whole variable domain, remainder taken from reference TRBV5-6 and TRBJ2-7, is DAGVTQSPTHLIKTRGQQVTLRCSPKSGHDTVSWYQQALGQGPQFIFQYYEEEERQRGNFPDRFSGHQFPNYSSELNVNALLLGDSALYLCASSSTGTSVYEQYFGPGTRLTVT.